Following are 24 T cell receptor beta chains from one sample sequenced in a study of human T cells and chemical hapten exposure. Sample time point: patch test 3, about 24 weeks after DPC sensitization. This sample's treatment: therapeutic diphenylcyclopropenone sensitization with weekly scalp DPC. TCRdb reprocessed the RACE reads with MiXCR, giving one entry per CDR3 protein. The table lists 150,000 to 200,000 distinct CDR3 sequences, under 25% of them singletons, with 2% to 3% in the top ten. The sample consisted of whole blood, taken in connection with sensitization to the hapten diphenylcyclopropenone (DPC). The receptors were gathered from a woman aged 40 to 49 with alopecia areata. Some clones in this sample may be carry-over from other donors' samples.

The genes are TRBV4-2 and TRBJ2-1; TRBD2 matches 7 bases. Trimming at V came to 1 base and at J to 9 bases, leaving 9 bases not matched to a gene. The CDR3 contains 15 residues. Germline loops: CDR1 LGHNA, CDR2 YNFKEQ. CDR3 residues: CASSQGERGSGEQFF. The CDR3 DNA follows: TGTGCCAGCAGCCAAGGTGAGCGCGGGAGTGGTGAGCAGTTCTTC.

The rearrangement links TRBV29-1 to TRBJ2-3, with TRBD2 as a possible D gene (5 bases). Between the trimmed V and J ends, which lost 4 bases and 0 bases, there was a span of 17 bases. This CDR3 has 16 amino acids. CDR1 and CDR2 from the germline V gene are SQVTM and ANQGSEA. CDR3 loop: CSVVPRRVRSTDTQYF. In DNA form, the CDR3 reads TGCAGCGTTGTGCCTAGGCGGGTGAGGAGCACAGATACGCAGTATTTT.

This clonotype was observed many times. The chain joins TRBV29-1 to TRBJ1-4, with 7 positions matching TRBD1. This CDR3 is 14 amino acids long. Trimming cost V 4 bases and J 3 bases; bases outside gene matches: 5. Germline CDR1 and CDR2: SQVTM and ANQGSEA. The CDR3 reads CSVGRGRSNEKLFF. CDR3 bases: TGCAGCGTTGGCAGGGGGAGATCTAATGAAAAACTGTTTTTT.

V usage is TRBV20-1 and J usage is TRBJ2-7; the match to TRBD2 covers 11 bases. V shed 5 bases, J shed 5 bases, and the junction held 8 bases outside the gene matches. The CDR3 is 14 residues long. CDR1 DFQATT and CDR2 SNEGSKA come from the germline V gene (reference sequence). DNA of the CDR3: TGCAGTGCTCCACGACTAGCGGGAAGGGACGAGCAGTACTTC. This sequence encodes CSAPRLAGRDEQYF.

This clonotype was counted ten times or more. The chain links TRBV12-3 or TRBV12-4 to TRBJ1-1; perhaps TRBD1 as D (5 bases). CDR3 length: 13 amino acids. Trimming cost V 3 bases and J 3 bases, with 8 bases left between them. CDR3 in DNA: TGTGCCAGCAGTTTGGGAGGGGACACTGAAGCTTTCTTT. It translates to CASSLGGDTEAFF.

This clonotype has only a few counts. The V gene is TRBV7-8, the J gene TRBJ2-7; weak D call: TRBD1 (6 bases). V was shortened by 4 bases and J by 0 bases, with 10 bases between the two germline ends. CDR1 and CDR2 from the germline V gene are SGHVS and FQNEAQ. The CDR3 is 14 residues long. CDR3 DNA sequence: TGTGCCAGCAGCTCGGCGGACAGCTCCTACGAGCAGTACTTC. It is translated as CASSSADSSYEQYF.

There are a few counts of this clonotype. The rearrangement links TRBV6-2 or TRBV6-3 to TRBJ2-7; possible D gene TRBD2, 6 bases. V gave up 5 bases and J gave up 2 bases, with 13 bases separating them. CDR3 length equals 14 residues. Looked up from germline, CDR1 is MNHEY and CDR2 is SVGEGT. The CDR3 bases are TGTGCCAGCAGTGACGGGACTTTTCCCTACGAGCAGTACTTC. As protein: CASSDGTFPYEQYF.

The chain recombines TRBV9 with TRBJ2-5; D gene unclear. Germline-derived CDR1 and CDR2 are SGDLS and YYNGEE. The CDR3 consists of 13 residues. V was cut by 1 base and J by 1 base, with 5 bases left in between. In nucleotides, the CDR3 is TGTGCCAGCAGCGTATCAGTCCAAGAGACCCAGTACTTC. This codes for CASSVSVQETQYF.

This clonotype was observed a few times. V usage is TRBV3-1 and J usage is TRBJ2-3; TRBD2 matches 12 bases. Trimming removed 5 bases from V and 4 bases from J; junction bases left unmatched: 16. The CDR3 is made up of 19 amino acids. The V gene's germline CDR1 is LGHDT and CDR2 YNNKEL (reference sequence). CDR3 loop: CASSGIASGRAGLADTQYF. For the CDR3, the DNA is TGTGCCAGCAGCGGAATTGCTAGCGGGAGGGCCGGATTGGCAGATACGCAGTATTTT.

This clonotype was found once. The rearrangement links TRBV20-1 to TRBJ2-3; 16 positions match TRBD2. Germline V gene lookup returns CDR1 DFQATT and CDR2 SNEGSKA (reference sequence). CDR3 length: 17 residues. V gave up 3 bases and J gave up 5 bases; unmatched junction bases: 8. The CDR3 sequence: CSARNVGLAGGRDTQYF. The DNA of the CDR3 is TGCAGTGCTAGGAACGTGGGACTAGCGGGAGGGAGAGATACGCAGTATTTT.

This clonotype was observed a single time. The chain couples TRBV5-1 to TRBJ2-3, with no clear D. This CDR3 has 16 amino acids. The V end was cut by 4 bases, the J end by 1 base, with 16 bases between. Per germline, CDR1 SGHRS and CDR2 YFSETQ. CDR3 region: CASSLADLIGTDTQYF. The CDR3 DNA follows: TGCGCCAGCAGCCTGGCCGACTTAATTGGCACAGATACGCAGTATTTT.

This clonotype was counted at least ten times. CDR3 region: CATSDSMTGDINEQFF. The CDR3 region has the DNA TGTGCCACCAGTGATTCTATGACAGGGGATATCAATGAGCAGTTCTTC. The J gene is TRBJ2-1, the V gene TRBV24-1, with TRBD1 matching 8 bases. Germline V gene data show CDR1 as KGHDR and CDR2 as SFDVKD. The CDR3 sequence is 16 residues long. The ends lost 2 bases at V and 6 bases at J; junction bases unmatched: 8.

In this sample, this clonotype turned up a few times. This chain connects TRBV10-3 to TRBJ2-3; TRBD2 agrees at 9 bases. V lost 8 bases to trimming and J lost 5 bases; unmatched junction nucleotides: 20. Germline V gives CDR1 ENHRY, CDR2 SYGVKD. This CDR3 region has 18 residues. The DNA of the CDR3 is TGTGCCATCTTTGAGGGGGCGGGAGGGCCCCCCACCGGAGATACGCAGTATTTT. This translates into CAIFEGAGGPPTGDTQYF.

The chain uses TRBV7-9 and TRBJ2-1; perhaps TRBD2 as D (6 bases). V was shortened by 1 base and J by 2 bases, with 12 bases between the two germline ends. This CDR3 has 16 amino acids. The germline V gene encodes CDR1 SEHNR and CDR2 FQNEAQ (reference sequence). As DNA, the CDR3 is TGTGCCAGCAGCTTAGGAGGCGGGGTAGCCTACAATGAGCAGTTCTTC. This sequence encodes CASSLGGGVAYNEQFF.

CDR3 in amino acids: CASSVRAGAGELFF. CDR3 in DNA: TGTGCCAGCAGCGTGAGAGCGGGAGCCGGGGAGCTGTTTTTT. The chain carries TRBV9 and TRBJ2-2; 8 bases agree with TRBD2. Germline loops: CDR1 SGDLS, CDR2 YYNGEE. This CDR3 contains 14 residues. V gave up 2 bases and J gave up 6 bases; unmatched junction bases: 3. The variable domain in full, with the rest retrieved from reference TRBV9 and TRBJ2-2, is DSGVTQTPKHLITATGQRVTLRCSPRSGDLSVYWYQQSLDQGLQFLIQYYNGEERAKGNILERFSAQQFPDLHSELNLSSLELGDSALYFCASSVRAGAGELFFGEGSRLTVL.

The chain combines TRBV7-2 with TRBJ2-3, with 8 bases fitting TRBD2. V was pared by 1 base and J by 4 bases, with 4 bases of the junction left unmatched. CDR3 length: 15 amino acids. Germline V gives CDR1 SGHTA, CDR2 FQGNSA. CDR3 loop: CASSLVAGRPDTQYF. The CDR3 bases are TGTGCCAGCAGCTTAGTAGCGGGAAGGCCAGATACGCAGTATTTT.

The chain joins TRBV20-1 to TRBJ2-1, with 10 bases aligning to TRBD2. V lost 0 bases and J lost 10; bases outside the gene matches: 21. The CDR3 runs to 19 residues. The germline gives CDR1 DFQATT, CDR2 SNEGSKA (reference sequence). Written as DNA, the CDR3 is TGCAGTGCTAGAGATCTTTTGGCTAGCGGGAGTGCGGTTCAATGGGAGCAGTTCTTC. Protein product: CSARDLLASGSAVQWEQFF.

This chain links TRBV7-2 with TRBJ2-7, with 7 nucleotides matching TRBD2. The germline gives CDR1 SGHTA, CDR2 FQGNSA. The CDR3 sequence is 15 residues long. The ends lost 1 base at V and 4 bases at J; junction bases unmatched: 7. CDR3 amino acids: CASSLVAGVWYEQYF. As DNA, the CDR3 is TGTGCCAGCAGCTTAGTGGCGGGAGTGTGGTACGAGCAGTACTTC.

The CDR3 is CATRGGRGYSNQPQHF. The CDR3 region has the DNA TGTGCCACGCGAGGGGGCCGCGGATATAGCAATCAGCCCCAGCATTTT. The chain employs TRBV6-2 or TRBV6-3 and TRBJ1-5; 7 nucleotides align to TRBD1. CDR1 is MNHEY, CDR2 SVGEGT, per germline. This CDR3 is built from 16 residues. The junction had 12 bases not matched to a gene; V was cut back by 10 bases and J by 0 bases.

The J gene is TRBJ2-1, the V gene TRBV6-2 or TRBV6-3; D gene uncertain. V lost 0 bases, J lost 9 bases, and 12 bases lay in between. The germline CDR1 and CDR2 sequences are MNHEY and SVGEGT. The CDR3 is 14 residues long. The CDR3: CASSYSPEVAEQFF. Here the CDR3 DNA reads TGTGCCAGCAGTTACTCCCCGGAAGTTGCTGAGCAGTTCTTC.

The chain joins TRBV29-1 to TRBJ2-3; TRBD2 matches at 7 bases. Losses at the gene ends were 4 bases for V and 2 bases for J; bases not matched to a gene: 6. The CDR3 contains 14 residues. CDR1 and CDR2 from the germline V gene are SQVTM and ANQGSEA. CDR3 amino acids: CSVASRETTDTQYF. The CDR3 DNA reads TGCAGCGTTGCCTCGCGGGAGACCACAGATACGCAGTATTTT.

This clonotype was detected a few times. V and J are TRBV4-1 and TRBJ1-1, with a possible D match to TRBD1 (5 bases). The CDR3 is 15 residues long. Trimming left V 0 bases short and J 8 bases short, with 16 bases between. Germline CDR1 reads MGHRA; CDR2 reads YSYEKL. The DNA for the CDR3 is TGCGCCAGCAGCCAAGATGGACTGACATGGGACGAAGCTTTCTTT. It codes for CASSQDGLTWDEAFF.

The gene calls are TRBV4-1 and TRBJ2-3; a possible D gene is TRBD1 (5 bases). The CDR3 contains 16 residues. Trimming stripped 2 bases from V and 1 base from J, with 13 bases between. Germline V gene lookup returns CDR1 MGHRA and CDR2 YSYEKL. The CDR3 bases are TGCGCCAGCAGCCAAACAGGCTACACCGGCACAGATACGCAGTATTTT. It is translated as CASSQTGYTGTDTQYF.

The chain's CDR3 is CASSRQGAGETQYF. As DNA, the CDR3 is TGCGCCAGCAGCCGACAGGGGGCCGGGGAGACCCAGTACTTC. J is TRBJ2-5 and V is TRBV4-1, with 10 bases aligning to TRBD1. The CDR3 is 14 residues long. V gave up 4 bases and J gave up 5 bases; unmatched junction bases: 4. CDR1 is MGHRA, CDR2 YSYEKL, per germline.